The present TCR beta chain was sequenced within a study of identifying expanded T cells in peripheral blood. General observations from the study: Across healthy donors, higher total template counts meant significantly greater roughly 2-week count variance.

The table came from immunoSEQ multiplex PCR; TCRdb's copy has only in-frame clones and leaves some out. The table lists about 76,000 clones, roughly 81% of them singletons. No infections or other immune events were documented during collection. Notes on this clone: The target antigen is unknown.

V lost 4 bases and J 3 bases, leaving 4 bases between the germline ends. There are 11 residues in the CDR3. Per the germline V gene, CDR1 is MNHEY and CDR2 is SMNVEV (reference sequence). This TCR was recovered from a person between 18 and 75 years old in good health. Sequenced input: blood. The V and J genes are TRBV27 and TRBJ2-7; no clear D. CDR3 nucleotides: TGTGCCAGCAGTTCCCTCTACGAGCAGTACTTC. This gives the protein CASSSLYEQYF.